This T cell receptor beta chain was retrieved from a study of glioma-infiltrating T cells after dendritic cell vaccination. Whole-study context: Three intradermal dendritic cell vaccine injections were given every two weeks.

Stated time point: after dendritic cell vaccination, including at tumor progression/relapse. The CDR3 loop spans 13 amino acids. Trimming shortened V by 3 bases and J by 4 bases, and 9 bases separated the two germline ends. Germline loops: CDR1 SGHTA, CDR2 FQGTGA. The PCR used 60 V beta and 13 J beta primers. Assay: immunoSEQ multiplex PCR; the TCRdb copy retains only in-frame clones and omits some. The sample includes tens of thousands of clones, about four fifths of them seen just once. The chain links TRBV7-3 to TRBJ1-2, with D perhaps matching TRBD1 (6 bases). The receptor was isolated from a human donor with glioblastoma. Specimen: blood, collected after dendritic cell vaccination. CDR3 nucleotide sequence: TGTGCCAGCAGCTTGGACAGACTCTATGGCTACACCTTC. It yields the protein CASSLDRLYGYTF.